The T cell receptor beta chain described here comes from a study of Ad26.COV2.S vaccination and SARS-CoV-2 variants (dated by TCRdb to about 2021). At the level of the whole study: Donors in the vaccine arm were drawn from COV1001, a multicentre, randomized, double-blind, placebo-controlled phase I-IIa trial testing Ad26.COV2.S in healthy adults. Ad26.COV2.S was administered intramuscularly at a dose of 5x10^10 or 1x10^11 viral particles, either as one shot or as two shots given 56 days apart. The specificity and breadth of SARS-CoV-2-reactive T cell receptors after Ad26.COV2.S vaccination were assessed by TCRbeta repertoire sequencing. The TCR-sequenced set comprised around 32 samples: approximately 20 Ad26.COV2.S vaccine recipients, 5 placebo recipients and 8 SARS-CoV-2 convalescent individuals. Trial participants were randomized into five groups of five, in which low-dose or high-dose Ad26.COV2.S was given once or twice, or placebo was given on both occasions. Investigators remained blinded to trial group allocation during experiments and outcome assessment. Overall study results and their limits: The study was not powered to compare responses between vaccine doses or regimens. The authors noted that the TCR breadth and depth analyses may have underestimated total T cell responses. After vaccination, substantial breadth of spike-specific CD8+ and CD4+ T cell responses was reported. Comparable non-spike TCR breadth was observed between vaccine and placebo recipients, consistent with only spike being contained in the vaccine. Spike-specific TCR breadth was higher in Ad26.COV2.S recipients than in placebo recipients (P = 0.0014).

The CDR3 spans 14 residues, from the cysteine through the phenylalanine. The sequence is cut down to CDR3 DNA, 42 bases in frame from base 1. The germline V gene gives CDR1 as SGHRS and CDR2 as YFSETQ. Compared with germline, V lacks 2 bases and J lacks 2 bases; bases without a gene match: 3. The immunoSEQ Assay was used to sequence TCRbeta CDR3 regions. After extraction, genomic DNA underwent amplification by bias-controlled multiplex PCR, followed by high-throughput sequencing. The published analysis was carried out like this. To quantify the absolute abundance of each unique TCRbeta CDR3 region, sequences were collapsed and filtered. T cell fraction was estimated by normalizing TCRbeta template counts to usable DNA, which was measured by amplifying reference genes present in all nucleated cells. Repertoire TCRs were annotated as SARS-CoV-2-specific when V gene, CDR3 amino acid sequence and J gene were exactly matched to a known reactive TCR set. The reference SARS-CoV-2 TCR set was obtained from MIRA and was filtered for enrichment in COVID-19-positive ImmuneCODE repertoires, whereby public or cross-reactive TCRs were removed. Using the MIRA antigens, annotated TCRs were further analysed by specific ORF or by position within an ORF. Depth was the summed frequency of annotated unique rearrangements, while breadth was defined as annotated unique rearrangements over total unique productive rearrangements. Two-sided Wilcoxon rank-sum tests were applied when comparing TCR breadth between groups. TCRdb holds this immuneACCESS table with in-frame rearrangements only. Some clones are missing; in checked studies, unresolved V genes explain under half, and the rest has no known cause. From that table come the V and J calls and clone size; the DNA was used to work out D and trimming. For this sample the table gives around 250,000 clones, of which approximately 87% were detected only once. The ten most abundant clones make up 2.5% to 3.5% of the sample.

According to the study, the label for this sample's treatment or condition signals: some 19 received Ad26.COV2.S at low or high dose, single or two shots; several received placebo; per-sample allocation not given. For vaccine and placebo recipients, the sequenced repertoires came from samples collected on day 63 after the first injection. Between 29 July and 7 August 2020, Cohort 1b enrolled about 27 adults aged 18-55 years at one site in Boston, USA. Ad26.COV2.S was a replication-incompetent adenovirus type 26 vector expressing a prefusion-stabilized SARS-CoV-2 spike protein from the original Wuhan strain. For this clone: No cognate antigen has been identified for it. No qualities accompany the bases; no much larger clone lies one base away.

Recombination linked TRBV5-1 to TRBJ2-7; 8 nucleotides in the junction match TRBD2. Source: peripheral blood, taken in a trial of Ad26.COV2.S vaccine versus placebo. This clonotype was sampled from a person between 18 and 65 years old who received the Ad26.COV2.S COVID-19 vaccine or a placebo. CDR3 region: CASSLTSGAYEQYF. Read as DNA, the sequence is TGCGCCAGCAGCTTAACTAGCGGCGCCTACGAGCAGTACTTC.